These 15 T cell receptor beta chains originate from one sample sequenced in a study of CXCR3-negative and CXCR3-positive naive CD8 T cells. Study-wide results and caveats: Naive cells positive for CXCR3 carried more hydrophobic TRB CDR3s than CXCR3-negative ones.

Antigens for these TCRs are unknown. The libraries of TRB cDNA were prepared using 5' RACE with UMI labels. TCRdb re-called the 5' RACE reads and shows each CDR3 protein once, DNA omitted. The listing records over 100,000 distinct CDR3 sequences. Source material: naive CXCR3+ CD8+ T cells from blood. Noted subset: CD45RO-CCR7+CD27+CD95- naive CD8+ T cells expressing CXCR3 (TNR3+). The receptors stem from a human donor in good health. Some clones in this sample may be carry-over from other donors' samples.

The chain combines TRBV28 with TRBJ2-7; TCRdb indicates TRBD2, and absent DNA this call remains unverified. In germline, CDR1 is MDHEN, CDR2 SYDVKM. The length of the CDR3 is 11 residues. CDR3 residues: CASNEGNEQYF.

The chain has TRBV15 and TRBJ1-5. Germline V gives CDR1 LNHNV, CDR2 YYDKDF (reference sequence). The CDR3 contains 14 residues. CDR3 sequence: CATSPGGENQPQHF.

The chain joins TRBV29-1 to TRBJ2-7. Germline assignment: CDR1 SQVTM and CDR2 ANQGSEA. The CDR3 loop spans 14 amino acids. CDR3 region: CSVISGFEDYEQYF.

The chain carries TRBV12-3 or TRBV12-4 and TRBJ2-2; TCRdb names TRBD1, which stays unverified in the absence of DNA. The length of the CDR3 is 16 residues. The CDR3 region is CASSSSGGLNTGELFF.

This rearrangement joins TRBV28 to TRBJ2-3; with no DNA, the TCRdb D assignment of TRBD2 cannot be verified. The CDR3 loop spans 16 amino acids. The germline V gene encodes CDR1 MDHEN and CDR2 SYDVKM. CDR3 residues: CASSWGLAGAEDTQYF. Full variable domain (missing parts from reference TRBV28 and TRBJ2-3): DVKVTQSSRYLVKRTGEKVFLECVQDMDHENMFWYRQDPGLGLRLIYFSYDVKMKEKGDIPEGYSVSREKKERFSLILESASTNQTSMYLCASSWGLAGAEDTQYFGPGTRLTVL.

This chain links TRBV5-5 with TRBJ2-7. CDR3 size: 14 residues. The V gene's germline CDR1 is SGHKS and CDR2 YYEKEE (reference sequence). The CDR3 loop reads CASSLGPTGLEQYF. The complete variable domain, with remaining parts taken from reference TRBV5-5 and TRBJ2-7, reads DAGVTQSPTHLIKTRGQQVTLRCSPISGHKSVSWYQQVLGQGPQFIFQYYEKEERGRGNFPDRFSARQFPNYSSELNVNALLLGDSALYLCASSLGPTGLEQYFGPGTRLTVT.

This chain joins TRBV23-1 and TRBJ2-1; TCRdb returns TRBD1, unconfirmable since there is no DNA. TRBV23-1 is sorted into the ORF group, with uncertain function. There are 17 residues in the CDR3. CDR3 residues: CASRYPQRQDSYNEQFF.

The CDR3 loop is CATSSRSSPNQPQHF. V gene TRBV15 combines with J gene TRBJ1-5. Germline CDR1 is LNHNV and CDR2 is YYDKDF (reference sequence). CDR3 length: 15 amino acids. The variable domain in full, completed from reference TRBV15 and TRBJ1-5, reads DAMVIQNPRYQVTQFGKPVTLSCSQTLNHNVMYWYQQKSSQAPKLLFHYYDKDFNNEADTPDNFQSRRPNTSFCFLDIRSPGLGDTAMYLCATSSRSSPNQPQHFGDGTRLSIL.

This chain uses TRBV5-1 with TRBJ2-5; as DNA is missing, the TRBD1 call by TCRdb cannot be tested. This CDR3 spans 16 amino acids. From germline, CDR1 is SGHRS and CDR2 YFSETQ. CDR3 region: CASSETGLGVQETQYF.

The CDR3: CASSLGVGVTYNEQFF. The chain employs TRBV7-6 and TRBJ2-1; there is no DNA to check the TCRdb D call of TRBD1. This CDR3 spans 16 amino acids. Germline V gene sequence: CDR1 SGHVS, CDR2 FNYEAQ.

The chain recombines TRBV7-9 with TRBJ2-3; TCRdb's assignment of TRBD1 cannot be checked, as there is no DNA. CDR3 length equals 16 residues. The germline gives CDR1 SEHNR, CDR2 FQNEAQ (reference sequence). This chain's CDR3 is CASSLTRQLVTDTQYF.

The rearrangement joins TRBV4-3 to TRBJ2-7. Germline CDR1 and CDR2: LGHNA and YSLEER. The CDR3 totals 14 residues. The CDR3 sequence is CASSQDRWSYEQYF.

This chain links TRBV4-1 with TRBJ2-5; TCRdb names TRBD2, which stays unverified in the absence of DNA. The CDR3 sequence is 17 residues long. The V gene's germline CDR1 is MGHRA and CDR2 YSYEKL. CDR3 region: CASSQDGLAVITETQYF.

The chain joins TRBV6-2 or TRBV6-3 to TRBJ1-1; TCRdb's D call of TRBD1 is untestable without DNA. This CDR3 has 15 amino acids. Germline CDR1 reads MNHEY; CDR2 reads SVGEGT. This CDR3 is CASTLSGTGGTEAFF.

The chain has TRBV5-4 and TRBJ2-1; the TCRdb call, TRBD1, lacks DNA for checking. CDR3 length: 15 amino acids. Germline loops: CDR1 SGHNT, CDR2 YYREEE (reference sequence). CDR3 loop: CASSPGTGGGDEQFF.